A single sample gave rise to the 6 T cell receptor beta chains below, sequenced in a study of blood T cell repertoires in COVID-19. Libraries were prepared by immunoSEQ multiplex PCR; TCRdb keeps only in-frame clonotypes and omits some of them. The sample records fewer than 400,000 clones, 70% to 90% being singletons. Sequencing was carried out using PBMCs or T cells enriched from blood (not recorded which). The receptors were sampled from a man aged 30 to 45 who had recovered from COVID-19.

V gene TRBV7-9 combines with J gene TRBJ2-3; D is perhaps TRBD1 (5 bases). The germline gives CDR1 SEHNR, CDR2 FQNEAQ (reference sequence). Trimming stripped 4 bases from V and 3 bases from J, with 14 bases between. CDR3 length: 15 amino acids. The CDR3 coding sequence is TGTGCCAGCAGCTCATCGGACATCCGGACAGATACGCAGTATTTT. Translated, it gives CASSSSDIRTDTQYF. The whole variable domain, filled in from reference TRBV7-9 and TRBJ2-3, reads DTGVSQNPRHKITKRGQNVTFRCDPISEHNRLYWYRQTLGQGPEFLTYFQNEAQLEKSRLLSDRFSAERPKGSFSTLEIQRTEQGDSAMYLCASSSSDIRTDTQYFGPGTRLTVL.

This clone has just one count. The gene calls are TRBV4-2 and TRBJ1-1, with TRBD1 matching over 7 bases. V gave up 4 bases and J gave up 3 bases; unmatched junction bases: 5. Germline V CDR1 and CDR2: LGHNA, YNFKEQ. There are 14 residues in the CDR3. The CDR3 coding sequence is TGTGCCAGCAGCCGGACAGGAAGGGACACTGAAGCTTTCTTT. Amino acid sequence: CASSRTGRDTEAFF.

The chain combines TRBV6-6 with TRBJ1-2; maybe TRBD1 (5 bases). The CDR3 sequence is 14 residues long. Germline CDR1 reads MNHNY; CDR2 reads SVGAGI (reference sequence). V was trimmed by 0 bases and J by 5 bases, leaving 10 bases between them. CDR3 sequence (DNA): TGTGCCAGCAGTTACTCTCGTGACAGATATGGCTACACCTTC. Protein product: CASSYSRDRYGYTF.

The chain has TRBV3-1 (or the pseudogene TRBV3-2) and TRBJ1-2, with D unresolved. The germline V gene encodes CDR1 LGHDT and CDR2 YNNKEL (reference sequence). The CDR3 loop spans 16 amino acids. V was shortened by 0 bases and J by 5 bases, with 16 bases between the two germline ends. CDR3 in DNA: TGTGCCAGCAGCCAAGATTTCTCGGACTCCAAGTATGGCTACACCTTC. It codes for CASSQDFSDSKYGYTF.

V gene TRBV30 combines with J gene TRBJ1-4; 8 nucleotides line up with TRBD1. Germline CDR1 reads GTSNPN; CDR2 reads SVGIG (reference sequence). Trimming at V came to 1 base and at J to 0 bases, leaving 4 bases not matched to a gene. The CDR3 covers 16 residues. For the CDR3, the DNA is TGTGCCTGGAGTGAAAACAGGGGGACAACTAATGAAAAACTGTTTTTT. This codes for CAWSENRGTTNEKLFF.

The V gene is TRBV5-6, the J gene TRBJ2-4, with 9 bases that match TRBD1. Germline trimming cut 1 base from V and 13 bases from J; bases unmatched to any gene: 6. CDR1 is SGHDT and CDR2 is YYEEEE in the germline V gene. This CDR3 spans 13 amino acids. The CDR3 is CASSLKEGTGQYF. The CDR3 DNA is TGTGCCAGCAGCTTGAAGGAAGGGACAGGGCAGTACTTC.